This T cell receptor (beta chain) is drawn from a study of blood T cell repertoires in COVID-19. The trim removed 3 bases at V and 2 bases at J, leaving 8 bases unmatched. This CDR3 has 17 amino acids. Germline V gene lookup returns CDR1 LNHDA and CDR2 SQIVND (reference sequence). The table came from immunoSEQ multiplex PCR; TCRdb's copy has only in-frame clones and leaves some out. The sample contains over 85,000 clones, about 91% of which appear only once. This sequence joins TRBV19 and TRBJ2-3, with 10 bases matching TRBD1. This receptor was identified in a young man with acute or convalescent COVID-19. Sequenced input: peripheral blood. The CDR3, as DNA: TGTGCCAGTAGTATTTACGGGACAGGGGAGCTCACAGATACGCAGTATTTT. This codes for CASSIYGTGELTDTQYF.